This entry is about one TCR beta chain. This entry belongs to a study of blood T cell repertoires in COVID-19. Study at large: T cells, B-cell-depleted T cells, or PBMCs provided the cDNA or gDNA that served as material.

This CDR3 comprises 14 residues. The germline V and J ends were trimmed by 0 bases and 6 bases, with 7 bases remaining between them. Germline CDR1 reads SGDLS; CDR2 reads YYNGEE. Clones were read by immunoSEQ multiplex PCR, and TCRdb kept only the in-frame ones, dropping some. The data hold 300,000 to 400,000 clones, with 90% observed a single time. Individuals aged about 18 to 100 years were recruited from about two dozen US areas. The J gene is TRBJ1-6, the V gene TRBV9; D is unclear. This sequence was found in a man aged 55 to 70 who had recovered from COVID-19. The sequencing sample was made of PBMCs or T cells enriched from blood (not recorded which). This CDR3 reads CASSVVYSNSPLHF. DNA of the CDR3: TGTGCCAGCAGCGTAGTTTATTCTAATTCACCCCTCCACTTT.